Presented here are 25 T cell receptor beta chains from one specimen sequenced in a study of post-analysis software for immune sequencing data (dated by TCRdb to 2015 to 2017). Overall study results and their limits: A handful of TRBV segments, including TRBV5-6, TRBV5-1 and TRBV20-1, were significantly more frequent in patients than controls.

These receptors are not linked to any known antigen. The library was prepared using PCR. Sequencing used an Illumina HiSeq 2500. Unique molecular identifiers were incorporated into TCR beta cDNA libraries to reduce PCR and sequencing biases. The raw public data were reprocessed by TCRdb itself: fastp quality trimming at Q25, MiXCR clonotype calling, in-frame beta chains only. Entries that share a CDR3 protein sequence are merged under the most common genes and DNA. Present in this sample are approximately 730,000 distinct CDR3 sequences, roughly 27% of which were seen just once. The ten largest clones add up to 0.55% to 0.65% of the sample. The specimen was blood. The receptors were gathered from a girl aged 5-17 years with multiple sclerosis.

The rearrangement links TRBV15 to TRBJ2-4; D is possibly TRBD2 (6 bases). The CDR3 is 15 residues long. Deletions cut 9 bases from V and 0 bases from J, with 15 bases between. Germline lookup yields CDR1 LNHNV and CDR2 YYDKDF (reference sequence). The CDR3: CATRTTGVAKNIQYF. The CDR3, as DNA: TGTGCCACGCGTACGACGGGAGTAGCCAAAAACATTCAGTACTTC.

This clonotype was counted a few times. J is TRBJ2-5 and V is TRBV5-1, with 10 bases aligning to TRBD1. TRBJ2-7 matches the DNA end more closely, so the J call is doubtful. The CDR3 is 17 amino acids. Germline V gives CDR1 SGHRS, CDR2 YFSETQ. The CDR3 sequence is CASSPGVLGQGLYEQYF. DNA for the CDR3: TGCGCCAGCAGCCCTGGGGTCCTGGGACAGGGGCTCTACGAGCAGTACTTC.

This chain uses TRBV29-1 with TRBJ2-1; 11 bases line up with TRBD2. The germline V gene encodes CDR1 SQVTM and CDR2 ANQGSEA. V lost 4 bases and J lost 8; bases outside the gene matches: 19. The CDR3 covers 18 residues. CDR3 loop: CSVVGTSGSNLALDEQFF. Here the CDR3 DNA reads TGCAGCGTTGTTGGCACTAGCGGGAGCAATTTAGCTTTGGATGAGCAGTTCTTC.

The chain links TRBV6-2 or TRBV6-3 to TRBJ2-7; D perhaps matches TRBD2 (6 bases). Trimming removed 6 bases from V and 7 bases from J, with 19 bases in between. CDR3 size: 14 residues. Looked up from germline, CDR1 is MNHEY and CDR2 is SVGEGT. CDR3 residues: CASRGTGAWGEQYF. CDR3 coding DNA: TGTGCCAGCAGGGGGACTGGGGCCTGGGGTGAGCAGTACTTC.

The J gene is TRBJ2-1, the V gene TRBV2; D remains unclear. Per germline, CDR1 SNHLY and CDR2 FYNNEI. This CDR3 region has 17 residues. The V end lost 7 bases, the J end lost 6 bases, and 25 bases lay between the germline ends. The DNA of the CDR3 is TGTGCCAGCACCTGGTCCGAAGCTAGTCCTGACTCCAATGAGCAGTTCTTC. It encodes CASTWSEASPDSNEQFF. The entire variable domain, with the rest obtained from reference TRBV2 and TRBJ2-1, is as follows: EPEVTQTPSHQVTQMGQEVILRCVPISNHLYFYWYRQILGQKVEFLVSFYNNEISEKSEIFDDQFSVERPDGSNFTLKIRSTKLEDSAMYFCASTWSEASPDSNEQFFGPGTRLTVL.

The V and J genes are TRBV5-1 and TRBJ2-3, with D possibly being TRBD1 (6 bases). The V end lost 5 bases, the J end lost 11 bases, and 15 bases lay between the germline ends. Germline loops: CDR1 SGHRS, CDR2 YFSETQ. There are 12 residues in the CDR3. The CDR3 region is CASSVVQGMQYF. CDR3 coding DNA: TGCGCCAGCAGTGTGGTCCAGGGGATGCAGTATTTT.

This clonotype has more than one count but fewer than ten. The rearrangement links TRBV20-1 to TRBJ2-1, with 12 bases lining up with TRBD2. This CDR3 has 14 residues. Germline values: CDR1 DFQATT, CDR2 SNEGSKA (reference sequence). J lost 5 bases, V lost 3 bases, and 2 bases had no gene match. CDR3 loop: CSASLAGGDNEQFF. DNA for the CDR3: TGCAGTGCTAGTCTAGCGGGGGGGGACAATGAGCAGTTCTTC.

This clonotype occurred many times. V and J are TRBV10-3 and TRBJ1-2; no definite D call. The CDR3 totals 12 residues. Per germline, CDR1 ENHRY and CDR2 SYGVKD. V gave up 7 bases and J gave up 3 bases, with 9 bases separating them. DNA for the CDR3: TGTGCCATCAAGGAGGGAGACTATGGCTACACCTTC. This sequence encodes CAIKEGDYGYTF.

The chain joins TRBV4-3 to TRBJ2-7; D possibly corresponds to TRBD1 (5 bases). CDR1 and CDR2 from the germline V gene are LGHNA and YSLEER. V lost 3 bases, J lost 2 bases, and 8 bases lay in between. CDR3 length: 13 residues. This CDR3 is CASSQGRAYEQYF. The CDR3 DNA reads as TGCGCCAGCAGCCAGGGCAGGGCCTACGAGCAGTACTTC.

This clonotype was counted once. This rearrangement joins TRBV6-5 to TRBJ2-1; no reliable D call. The V end was cut by 2 bases, the J end by 9 bases, with 20 bases between. The CDR3 is 16 amino acids. Germline V CDR1 and CDR2: MNHEY, SVGAGI. For the CDR3, the DNA is TGTGCCAGCAGTTACGCGGCGGAAGCGTTTCCTGGTGAGCAGTTCTTC. Translated, it gives CASSYAAEAFPGEQFF.

This clonotype was seen a few times. The chain links TRBV20-1 to TRBJ1-5, with D hard to call. The CDR3 consists of 16 residues. The germline CDR1 and CDR2 sequences are DFQATT and SNEGSKA (reference sequence). The germline V and J ends were trimmed by 5 bases and 0 bases, with 17 bases remaining between them. The CDR3 sequence: CSALHPAPDSNQPQHF. For the CDR3, the DNA is TGCAGTGCTTTACATCCGGCCCCGGATAGCAATCAGCCCCAGCATTTT.

This clonotype has a single count. The chain employs TRBV20-1 and TRBJ2-2; D may be TRBD2 (6 bases). From germline, CDR1 is DFQATT and CDR2 SNEGSKA (reference sequence). V dropped 1 base and J dropped 4 bases, with 10 bases sitting between them. The CDR3 extends over 14 amino acids. Written as DNA, the CDR3 is TGCAGTGCTAGAGGACCGCGGGGCACCGGGGAGCTGTTTTTT. Translation gives CSARGPRGTGELFF.

This chain links TRBV6-1 with TRBJ2-1; D unresolved. The J call may be mistaken, given a closer DNA end match to TRBJ2-7. This CDR3 comprises 13 residues. Germline V gives CDR1 MNHNS, CDR2 SASEGT. CDR3 in amino acids: CASSEVPYNEQYF. The CDR3 bases are TGTGCCAGCAGTGAAGTCCCCTACAATGAGCAGTACTTC.

This chain's CDR3 is CSVEAGDSDTQYF. CDR3 in DNA: TGCAGCGTTGAAGCGGGAGATTCAGATACGCAGTATTTT. This chain connects TRBV29-1 to TRBJ2-3; the D gene is possibly TRBD2 (6 bases). Germline CDR1 is SQVTM and CDR2 is ANQGSEA. The CDR3 consists of 13 residues. V was clipped by 1 base and J by 4 bases, with 9 bases between them.

This clonotype was observed a handful of times. In DNA, the CDR3 is TGTGCCACCAGTGATTATACCGGGACTAGCGGGAGGAGCTCCTACAATGAGCAGTTCTTC. Its translation is CATSDYTGTSGRSSYNEQFF. The V and J genes are TRBV24-1 and TRBJ2-1; TRBD2 matches 15 bases. From germline, CDR1 is KGHDR and CDR2 SFDVKD. J was trimmed by 0 bases and V by 2 bases; bases with no gene match: 7. This CDR3 has 20 amino acids.

On this clonotype itself: As the CDR3 is not closed by the conserved phenylalanine or tryptophan, this likely results from a read error. The V call is TRBV4-1, the J call TRBJ1-2, with 10 bases matching TRBD1. The CDR3 runs 18 residues. The germline gives CDR1 MGHRA, CDR2 YSYEKL. With 4 bases clipped from V and 0 bases from J, the junction kept 11 bases outside the gene matches. The CDR3 DNA reads as TGCGCCAGCAGCCCATCGGGGACAGGGGTCAAAACTAACTATGGCTACACCTGC. Amino acid sequence: CASSPSGTGVKTNYGYTC.

This clonotype was observed a handful of times. The chain links TRBV29-1 to TRBJ1-1, with D tentatively TRBD1 (5 bases). V lost 3 bases, J lost 0 bases, and 14 bases lay in between. The CDR3 has 15 residues. Germline CDR1 reads SQVTM; CDR2 reads ANQGSEA. The CDR3 DNA reads as TGCAGCGTTGACGCCCCCCGGGGGGTGAACACTGAAGCTTTCTTT. Amino acids: CSVDAPRGVNTEAFF.

The rearrangement joins TRBV29-1 to TRBJ2-3; TRBD2 matches 8 bases. The CDR3 runs to 13 residues. The germline gives CDR1 SQVTM, CDR2 ANQGSEA. V shed 7 bases and J 2 bases; nucleotides not matched to a gene: 5. The CDR3 bases are TGCAGCGGCGGGGGGCATCTCACAGATACGCAGTATTTT. It yields the protein CSGGGHLTDTQYF.

The J gene is TRBJ1-1, the V gene TRBV12-3 or TRBV12-4; D is ambiguous. CDR3 length equals 11 residues. Trimming pared 7 bases from V and 7 bases from J, leaving 10 bases between. In DNA form, the CDR3 reads TGTGCCAGCACCGAGGCTTTTGAAGCTTTCTTT. Its translation is CASTEAFEAFF.

This clonotype was seen once. The chain uses TRBV5-1 and TRBJ2-6; 7 bases align to TRBD1. Per the germline V gene, CDR1 is SGHRS and CDR2 is YFSETQ. CDR3 size: 17 residues. V trimming: 9 bases; J trimming: 0 bases; junction bases outside the gene matches: 12. This CDR3 reads CATKVRTGSSGANVLTF. CDR3 DNA sequence: TGCGCCACCAAAGTCAGGACAGGCAGCTCTGGGGCCAACGTCCTGACTTTC.

The chain links TRBV5-1 to TRBJ2-5; tentatively, D is TRBD1 (6 bases). Germline CDR1 and CDR2: SGHRS and YFSETQ. This CDR3 is built from 15 residues. Trimming removed 1 base at V and 5 bases at J, with 15 bases between. This CDR3 reads CASSLRGQPRETQYF. The DNA for the CDR3 is TGCGCCAGCAGCTTGCGGGGACAACCGCGGGAGACCCAGTACTTC.

The V call is TRBV2, the J call TRBJ2-2, with 7 bases fitting TRBD2. The germline CDR1 and CDR2 sequences are SNHLY and FYNNEI. The CDR3 runs 16 residues. Trimming took 5 bases from V and 2 from J; bases not matched to a gene: 8. The CDR3 nucleotides are TGTGCCAGCAGTATTGATAGCGGGTCTAACACCGGGGAGCTGTTTTTT. Protein: CASSIDSGSNTGELFF.

The V gene is TRBV7-2, the J gene TRBJ1-1; D remains unclear. The CDR3 has 12 residues. Germline CDR1 and CDR2: SGHTA and FQGNSA. Between the trimmed V and J ends, which lost 5 bases and 13 bases, there was a span of 17 bases. The CDR3, as DNA: TGTGCCAGCAGCCACTCGGACGGCAAAGGTTTCTTT. It translates to CASSHSDGKGFF.

This clonotype was observed a few times. The V gene is TRBV20-1, the J gene TRBJ2-3; D is unresolved. Germline V gene sequence: CDR1 DFQATT, CDR2 SNEGSKA (reference sequence). This CDR3 region has 12 residues. V shed 6 bases and J shed 2 bases, with 9 bases lying between them. The CDR3 spells CSAPPITDTQYF. CDR3 in DNA: TGCAGTGCCCCGCCCATCACAGATACGCAGTATTTT.

The chain joins TRBV20-1 to TRBJ2-1, with TRBD2 matching 11 bases. This CDR3 is 15 amino acids long. Germline V CDR1 and CDR2: DFQATT, SNEGSKA (reference sequence). The ends lost 2 bases at V and 8 bases at J; junction bases unmatched: 8. This CDR3 reads CSARKLAGVGYEQFF. The CDR3 region has the DNA TGCAGTGCTAGAAAACTAGCGGGAGTTGGTTATGAGCAGTTCTTC.